Sequencing of this T cell receptor (beta chain) was carried out in a study of Ad26.COV2.S vaccination and SARS-CoV-2 variants. Study as a whole: Once or twice, 56 days apart, Ad26.COV2.S was delivered intramuscularly.

Concerning this clone: Within the sample, other DNA sequences also encode this same CDR3.

The protocol was immunoSEQ multiplex PCR, while the TCRdb copy is restricted to in-frame clones and leaves out a portion. The table shows 360,000 or so clones, with roughly 84% occurring only once. Per germline, CDR1 ENHRY and CDR2 SYGVKD. Trimming pared 2 bases from V and 1 base from J, leaving 2 bases between. The CDR3 is made up of 12 amino acids. Treatment given: 19 received Ad26.COV2.S at low or high dose, single or two shots; several received placebo; per-sample allocation not given. Sampling happened 63 days after the first vaccine or placebo injection. The source material was peripheral blood, sampled in a trial of Ad26.COV2.S vaccine versus placebo. The receptor's source is a person aged 18-60 years who received the Ad26.COV2.S COVID-19 vaccine or a placebo. The V call is TRBV10-3, the J call TRBJ1-1; the D is unclear. The CDR3 sequence: CAISEQNTEAFF. Written as DNA, the CDR3 is TGTGCCATCAGTGAGCAGAACACTGAAGCTTTCTTT.